This is a list of T cell receptor beta chains from one sample in a study of cytomegalovirus exposure and HLA in healthy donors. Here immunoSEQ multiplex PCR was the method, and the copy in TCRdb shows in-frame clones only, minus some. The sample has over 150,000 clones, around 77% seen once. Sequencing was carried out using PBMCs. Receptors originate from a woman between 50 and 59 years old in good health and CMV-seropositive. Each CDR3 is given with its conserved first and last residue. Fields, in order: V gene, J gene, D gene, clone size, CDR3 DNA, CDR3 protein. A D gene is named only where the DNA matches it firmly. For some rows the clone size is stated as once, few or many, or as a class when expanded; others skip it.

V gene: TRBV14
J gene: TRBJ1-2
D gene: TRBD1
clone size: NA
CDR3 DNA: TGTGCCAGCAGCCAGGTGACAGGGGCCTTTGGAGGCTACACCTTC
CDR3 protein: CASSQVTGAFGGYTF

V gene: TRBV11-3
J gene: TRBJ1-5
D gene: NA
clone size: NA
CDR3 DNA: TGTGCCAGCCTATATCAGCCCCAGCATTTT
CDR3 protein: CASLYQPQHF

V gene: TRBV7-2
J gene: TRBJ2-7
D gene: NA
clone size: NA
CDR3 DNA: TGTGCCAGCAGCCCCGCTAGCCGATACGAGCAGTACTTC
CDR3 protein: CASSPASRYEQYF

V gene: TRBV11-2
J gene: TRBJ2-2
D gene: NA
clone size: NA
CDR3 DNA: TGTGCCAGCAGCCCGAACACCGGGGAGCCGTTTTTT
CDR3 protein: CASSPNTGEPFF

V gene: TRBV18
J gene: TRBJ2-5
D gene: TRBD2
clone size: few
CDR3 DNA: TGTGCCAGCTCACCACCGGGACTAGCGGGGGGTGAGAAAGAGACCCAGTACTTC
CDR3 protein: CASSPPGLAGGEKETQYF

V gene: TRBV27
J gene: TRBJ2-7
D gene: NA
clone size: NA
CDR3 DNA: TGTGCCAGCAGTTTATCGCAACAGGCCCCCTACGAGCAGTACTTC
CDR3 protein: CASSLSQQAPYEQYF

V gene: TRBV6-6
J gene: TRBJ1-1
D gene: NA
clone size: NA
CDR3 DNA: TGTGCCAGCAGTTTCCCAGGGTTGGCGAACACTGAAGCTTTCTTT
CDR3 protein: CASSFPGLANTEAFF

V gene: TRBV6-5
J gene: TRBJ2-5
D gene: TRBD1
clone size: NA
CDR3 DNA: TGTGCCAGCACCCAGACAGGGCTCCGGGGCCAGTACTTC
CDR3 protein: CASTQTGLRGQYF

V gene: TRBV27
J gene: TRBJ2-7
D gene: TRBD2
clone size: NA
CDR3 DNA: TGTGCCAGCGGAAGACTAGCGGGAGGTGGTGAGCAGTACTTC
CDR3 protein: CASGRLAGGGEQYF

V gene: TRBV15
J gene: TRBJ2-1
D gene: NA
clone size: NA
CDR3 DNA: TGTGCCACCAGCGAAAGCGGGCTCTCCTACAATGAGCAGTTCTTC
CDR3 protein: CATSESGLSYNEQFF

V gene: TRBV7-6
J gene: TRBJ2-1
D gene: NA
clone size: NA
CDR3 DNA: TGTGCCAGCTCCCAGCAGGGGGGCCCCAGCTCCTACAATGAGCAGTTCTTC
CDR3 protein: CASSQQGGPSSYNEQFF

V gene: TRBV4-2
J gene: TRBJ2-3
D gene: TRBD2
clone size: NA
CDR3 DNA: TGTGCCAGCAGCCAAGATCTTGGGATAGCGGGATTCTCTAGCACAGATACGCAGTATTTT
CDR3 protein: CASSQDLGIAGFSSTDTQYF

V gene: TRBV2
J gene: TRBJ2-7
D gene: TRBD1
clone size: few
CDR3 DNA: TGTGCCAGCAAAATCTCGACAGGGCTCGGTGCCTACGAGCAGTACTTC
CDR3 protein: CASKISTGLGAYEQYF

V gene: TRBV27
J gene: TRBJ1-1
D gene: NA
clone size: NA
CDR3 DNA: TGTGCCAGCAGCTATTCCGGGGTCGCTGAAGCTTTCTTT
CDR3 protein: CASSYSGVAEAFF

V gene: TRBV7-9
J gene: TRBJ2-4
D gene: NA
clone size: NA
CDR3 DNA: TGTGCCAGCAGCTTAAAGGGAGCGGACATTCAGTACTTC
CDR3 protein: CASSLKGADIQYF

V gene: TRBV6-5
J gene: TRBJ1-2
D gene: NA
clone size: NA
CDR3 DNA: TGTGCCAGCAGTTACGGGCAGGGTAATGGCTACACCTTC
CDR3 protein: CASSYGQGNGYTF

V gene: TRBV27
J gene: TRBJ1-1
D gene: NA
clone size: NA
CDR3 DNA: TGTGCCAGCAGTTTATGGGGAGGTGGGAACACTGAAGCTTTCTTT
CDR3 protein: CASSLWGGGNTEAFF

V gene: TRBV5-1
J gene: TRBJ2-7
D gene: TRBD2
clone size: NA
CDR3 DNA: TGCGCCAGCAGCTTCATAACCCAAACGACCAGCGGGACCACCTCCTACGAGCAGTACTTC
CDR3 protein: CASSFITQTTSGTTSYEQYF

V gene: TRBV10-3
J gene: TRBJ2-3
D gene: NA
clone size: NA
CDR3 DNA: TGTGCCATCAGTGAGACTAGCGATACGCAGTATTTT
CDR3 protein: CAISETSDTQYF

V gene: TRBV13
J gene: TRBJ1-4
D gene: TRBD1
clone size: NA
CDR3 DNA: TGTGCCAGCAGCCAAGGGGGCTGGACGGTTAATGAAAAACTGTTTTTT
CDR3 protein: CASSQGGWTVNEKLFF

V gene: TRBV7-2
J gene: TRBJ2-7
D gene: TRBD1
clone size: NA
CDR3 DNA: TGTGCCAGCAGCCCCTCCGGGACAGCCTTCCAGGAGCAGTACTTC
CDR3 protein: CASSPSGTAFQEQYF

V gene: TRBV18
J gene: TRBJ1-1
D gene: TRBD1
clone size: NA
CDR3 DNA: TGTGCCAGCTCTCCTATGACAGGGGGGACTGAAGCTTTCTTT
CDR3 protein: CASSPMTGGTEAFF

V gene: TRBV29-1
J gene: TRBJ1-5
D gene: TRBD1
clone size: NA
CDR3 DNA: TGCAGCGTTCGCGACAGGGGGCATCAGCCCCAGCATTTT
CDR3 protein: CSVRDRGHQPQHF

V gene: TRBV13
J gene: TRBJ2-5
D gene: TRBD1
clone size: NA
CDR3 DNA: TGTGCCAGCGCCCTTTCAGGGGGCCTACAAGAGACCCAGTACTTC
CDR3 protein: CASALSGGLQETQYF

V gene: TRBV7-9
J gene: TRBJ2-7
D gene: TRBD2
clone size: NA
CDR3 DNA: TGTGCCAGCAGCTCAGCGGGAGGGCTTCTTGTTTACGAGCAGTACTTC
CDR3 protein: CASSSAGGLLVYEQYF

V gene: TRBV18
J gene: TRBJ2-2
D gene: NA
clone size: NA
CDR3 DNA: TGTGCCAGCTCACCAGTCTACTCGAACACCGGGGAGCTGTTTTTT
CDR3 protein: CASSPVYSNTGELFF

V gene: TRBV4-3
J gene: TRBJ2-1
D gene: TRBD1
clone size: NA
CDR3 DNA: TGCGCCAGCAGCCCAGGGGGCCAGGGGAGTCGGGGGCTATACAATGAGCAGTTCTTC
CDR3 protein: CASSPGGQGSRGLYNEQFF

V gene: TRBV11-2
J gene: TRBJ2-6
D gene: TRBD1
clone size: NA
CDR3 DNA: TGTGCCAGCAGCCCTCTGCGGACAGGGGGCTCTGGGGCCAACGTCCTGACTTTC
CDR3 protein: CASSPLRTGGSGANVLTF

V gene: TRBV30
J gene: TRBJ2-3
D gene: TRBD2
clone size: NA
CDR3 DNA: TGTGCCTGGAGTGAAAAGGGACTAGCTAGCACAGATACGCAGTATTTT
CDR3 protein: CAWSEKGLASTDTQYF

V gene: TRBV15
J gene: TRBJ2-7
D gene: TRBD1
clone size: NA
CDR3 DNA: TGTGCCACCAGCAGAGAATATGAACAGGGGATGTCGCCCTACGAGCAGTACTTC
CDR3 protein: CATSREYEQGMSPYEQYF

V gene: TRBV13
J gene: TRBJ1-2
D gene: NA
clone size: NA
CDR3 DNA: TGTGCCAGCAGCTTAGTAGTCGACAGAAGATACTATGGCTACACCTTC
CDR3 protein: CASSLVVDRRYYGYTF

V gene: TRBV19
J gene: TRBJ1-1
D gene: NA
clone size: NA
CDR3 DNA: TGTGCCAGTAGTCTCACGGGGTACAGTTGGTTGGACGGAGTTGGAGGAATGAACACTGAAGCTTTCTTT
CDR3 protein: CASSLTGYSWLDGVGGMNTEAFF

V gene: TRBV6-5
J gene: TRBJ2-1
D gene: TRBD2
clone size: NA
CDR3 DNA: TGTGCCAGCAGCCTTAGCGGGGGCCATGGGGGTGAGCAGTTCTTC
CDR3 protein: CASSLSGGHGGEQFF

V gene: TRBV5-1
J gene: TRBJ1-1
D gene: NA
clone size: NA
CDR3 DNA: TGCGCCAGCACCTTAATCCCCGGGGGGGGGTCTGAAGCTTTCTTT
CDR3 protein: CASTLIPGGGSEAFF

V gene: TRBV19
J gene: TRBJ2-5
D gene: NA
clone size: NA
CDR3 DNA: TGTGCCAGTAGTATCCCCCCCGAAGAGACCCAGTACTTC
CDR3 protein: CASSIPPEETQYF

V gene: TRBV7-2
J gene: TRBJ2-3
D gene: TRBD2
clone size: few
CDR3 DNA: TGTGCCAGCAGCGCACCGGGACTAGGGGCCCACAGATACGCAGTATTT
CDR3 protein: CASSAPGLGAHRYAVF

V gene: TRBV29-1
J gene: TRBJ1-2
D gene: TRBD1
clone size: NA
CDR3 DNA: TGCAGCGCCGGTCGGACAGGCAACTATGGCTACACCTTC
CDR3 protein: CSAGRTGNYGYTF

V gene: TRBV9
J gene: TRBJ2-1
D gene: TRBD2
clone size: NA
CDR3 DNA: TGTGCCAGCAGTGCCGGGACTAGCGGGTGGCATGAGCAGTTCTTC
CDR3 protein: CASSAGTSGWHEQFF

V gene: TRBV6-1
J gene: TRBJ2-1
D gene: TRBD2
clone size: NA
CDR3 DNA: TGTGCCAGCAGTTCGCTAGCGGGAGCGTTAGGTGAGCAGTTCTTC
CDR3 protein: CASSSLAGALGEQFF

V gene: TRBV29-1
J gene: TRBJ2-5
D gene: NA
clone size: NA
CDR3 DNA: TGCAGCGTTGTAGGGACACGTGAAGAGACCCAGTACTTC
CDR3 protein: CSVVGTREETQYF

V gene: TRBV7-9
J gene: TRBJ1-1
D gene: NA
clone size: NA
CDR3 DNA: TGTGCCAGCAGCTCGAGGGGGGCTTTCTTT
CDR3 protein: CASSSRGAFF

V gene: TRBV5-4
J gene: TRBJ2-1
D gene: NA
clone size: NA
CDR3 DNA: TGTGCCAGCAGCTTGGACTATACATTTGAGCAGTTCTTC
CDR3 protein: CASSLDYTFEQFF

V gene: TRBV27
J gene: TRBJ2-7
D gene: NA
clone size: NA
CDR3 DNA: TGTGCCAGCAGTTCAGGGGCAGTCTACGAGCAGTACTTC
CDR3 protein: CASSSGAVYEQYF

V gene: TRBV28
J gene: TRBJ1-2
D gene: NA
clone size: NA
CDR3 DNA: TGTGCCAGCGTGGGCCTATATGGCTACACCTTC
CDR3 protein: CASVGLYGYTF

V gene: TRBV10-3
J gene: TRBJ1-1
D gene: NA
clone size: NA
CDR3 DNA: TGTGCCATCAGCCCTAACCCTGAAGCTTTCTTT
CDR3 protein: CAISPNPEAFF

V gene: TRBV4-1
J gene: TRBJ1-2
D gene: NA
clone size: few
CDR3 DNA: TGCGCCAGCAGCCAGGCTAGCTATGGCTACACCTTC
CDR3 protein: CASSQASYGYTF

V gene: TRBV5-4
J gene: TRBJ1-2
D gene: TRBD1
clone size: NA
CDR3 DNA: TGTGCCAGCAGTCAACCGGACAGGAATCACTATGGCTACACCTTC
CDR3 protein: CASSQPDRNHYGYTF

V gene: TRBV9
J gene: TRBJ1-2
D gene: NA
clone size: NA
CDR3 DNA: TGTGCCAGCAGCACGAGACACCCCAGTAACTATGGCTACACCTTC
CDR3 protein: CASSTRHPSNYGYTF

V gene: TRBV9
J gene: TRBJ1-1
D gene: NA
clone size: few
CDR3 DNA: TGTGCCAGCAGCGTAGAGTCGGGGGGCGAAGCTTTCTTT
CDR3 protein: CASSVESGGEAFF

V gene: TRBV7-9
J gene: TRBJ2-2
D gene: NA
clone size: NA
CDR3 DNA: TGTGCCAGCAAATCCGGGGAGCGGGGGGAGCTGTTTTTT
CDR3 protein: CASKSGERGELFF

V gene: TRBV5-1
J gene: TRBJ1-1
D gene: NA
clone size: NA
CDR3 DNA: TGCGCCAGCAGCTTGTCACAGAACACTGAAGCTTTCTTT
CDR3 protein: CASSLSQNTEAFF

V gene: TRBV7-3
J gene: TRBJ2-5
D gene: NA
clone size: NA
CDR3 DNA: TGTGCCAGCAGTAAGACTTTTCGGGGGATCCAAGAGACCCAGTACTTC
CDR3 protein: CASSKTFRGIQETQYF